The source of this TCR beta chain is a study of shared clonotypes between healthy human individuals (dated by TCRdb to the early 2020s). With regard to the full study: The cohort comprised two women and a few men aged 18 to 49 years. For each donor, CD4 naive and CD4 memory were each run on three plates, CD8 naive on two plates, and CD8 memory on one plate. To estimate repertoire size and how much clonotype sharing occurs between individuals, the study deeply sequenced the blood TCR repertoires of about five healthy adults. Libraries were prepared and TCR repertoires were sequenced by different laboratories using diverse techniques, in order to increase sequencing depth and limit assay-specific biases. Leukapheresis yielded between about 0.85 and 9.5 billion PBMCs per donor. Beyond this particular receptor, the publication reports: Pairwise subsampling led to the expectation that sequencing depth would affect the degree of clonotype sharing among donors. Compared with non-shared clonotypes, the clonotypes found in all four sorted-subset donors had higher generation probabilities. Even with the large sequencing depth, rarefaction of the sorted-subset datasets indicated that sequencing was incomplete. Sampling was limited to blood, and TCR repertoires in tissue likely differ from TCR repertoires in blood. Larger estimated clonotype richness was generally found for naive subsets than for memory subsets. Because the study included only a small number of donors, the genetic and exposure-history diversity represented was limited. Around 5% of naive CD4, 3.5% of naive CD8, around 2.3% of memory CD4, and about 0.4% of memory CD8 clonotypes were shared across several donors.

Healthy HIV-negative adults with no recently reported acute infections or vaccinations were included as donors. All donors were Caucasian adults living in Nashville, Tennessee, USA. CD4+ T cells were enriched by magnetic negative selection; naive cells were then positively selected on CD45RA, and the negative fraction formed the memory subset. Blood was obtained by leukapheresis, after which PBMCs were separated by Ficoll-Histopaque density gradient centrifugation and cryopreserved in liquid nitrogen vapor phase. Analytical flow cytometry was used to check the purity and quantity of every magnetically sorted T cell population. From each sorted fraction, genomic DNA was isolated and quantified by UV absorbance on a Nanodrop 2000c. Using the deep immunoSEQ assay, multiplex PCR amplified TCR CDR3 regions from genomic DNA. Extracted genomic DNA from each cell subset was distributed evenly across all wells of several immunoSEQ 96-well plates, and each plate was treated as a replicate. For sorted subsets, approximately 0.2 ug of genomic DNA, equivalent to roughly 33,000 T cell genomes, went into each replicate PCR. Purified libraries were quantified with a Qubit 3.0 fluorometer, sized on a Bioanalyzer 2100, and re-quantified with the KAPA Library Quantification kit. Each immunoSEQ 96-well plate was sequenced on its own single-read 150-cycle Illumina NextSeq 550 flow cell. In the authors' own workflow: Because the immunoSEQ output included only junctional sequences and no quality scores, the filtering could not be the same as the filtering used for full-length reads. To assign V/J genes and CDR3, sequences were annotated against IMGT germline references using PyIR, a Python wrapper for IgBLAST v1.9. Reads with weak V/J assignments (E-value above 1e-6), missing CDR3, stop codons, out-of-frame junctions, or ambiguous translated residues were removed. V3J clonotypes were defined as sequences sharing the same inferred V gene, J gene, and CDR3 amino acid sequence. Percentage overlap between repertoires was calculated by dividing the number of shared unique clonotypes by the size of the smaller repertoire. RTK rarefaction, the Chao1 estimator, and Recon v2.1 estimates of unobserved clonotypes were used to assess repertoire richness. Generation probabilities were computed with OLGA for all TCRbeta clonotypes obtained by the gDNA method from several donors. The immuneACCESS repertoire file appears here via TCRdb, limited to in-frame rearrangements. These files lack a portion of the clones; in checked studies, under half of the deficit traces to unresolved V genes, and the cause of the others is not known. For V, J and clone size, that table is used; D and trimming come from the DNA. In this sample the table shows more than 2 million clones, 90% to 96% of which occur a single time. Jointly, the top ten make up 0.1% to 0.15% of the sample.

For CDR1 and CDR2, the germline V gene lists MNHEY and SVGAGI. The trim is 5 bases for V and 7 bases for J, with a gap of 14 bases between the germline ends. The cysteine opens and the phenylalanine closes a CDR3 of 14 amino acids. The only DNA kept is the CDR3, 42 bases in frame from the first base. To note about this clone: The antigen it binds to is not known. No base-level quality is on record; no much larger clone is a single base apart.

The sequence derives from a young man in good health. The rearrangement combines TRBV6-5 with TRBJ1-4; the D gene identity is not certain. The sample consisted of naive CD4+ T cells sorted from blood. The label giving this sample's cell subset or site can be read as: CD45RA+ positively selected. The sequence in DNA is TGTGCCAGCAGTCTACAGATCGGAGGTGAAAAACTGTTTTTT. It specifies CASSLQIGGEKLFF.